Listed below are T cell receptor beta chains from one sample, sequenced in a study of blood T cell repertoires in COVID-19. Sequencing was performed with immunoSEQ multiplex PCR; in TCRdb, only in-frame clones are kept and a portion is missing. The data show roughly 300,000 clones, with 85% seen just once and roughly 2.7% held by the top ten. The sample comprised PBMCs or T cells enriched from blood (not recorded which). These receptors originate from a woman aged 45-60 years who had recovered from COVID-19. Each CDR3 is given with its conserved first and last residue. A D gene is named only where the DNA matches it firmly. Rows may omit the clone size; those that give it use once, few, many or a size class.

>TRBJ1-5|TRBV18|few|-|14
CASSQGYSNQPQHF
TGTGCCAGCTCGCAGGGATATAGCAATCAGCCCCAGCATTTT
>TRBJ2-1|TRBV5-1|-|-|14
CASSRSRETNEQFF
TGCGCCAGCAGCCGTTCTAGGGAGACAAACGAGCAGTTCTTC
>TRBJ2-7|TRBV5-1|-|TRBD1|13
CASSYGQGLEQYF
TGCGCCAGCAGCTATGGACAGGGGCTGGAGCAGTACTTC
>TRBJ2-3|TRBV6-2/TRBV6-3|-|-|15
CASSKPTGLTDTQYF
TGTGCCAGCAGTAAACCCACAGGGTTAACAGATACGCAGTATTTT
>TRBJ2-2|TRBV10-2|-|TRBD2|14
CASSHSGTTGELFF
TGCGCCAGCAGCCATAGCGGGACTACCGGGGAGCTGTTTTTT
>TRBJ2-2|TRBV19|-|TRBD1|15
CASSYRGPNTGELFF
TGTGCCAGTAGTTACAGGGGGCCTAACACCGGGGAGCTGTTTTTT
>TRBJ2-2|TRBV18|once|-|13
CASSPISPGELFF
TGTGCCAGCTCACCAATTAGTCCCGGGGAGCTGTTTTTT
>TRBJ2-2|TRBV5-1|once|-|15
CASTLLQGNTGELFF
TGCGCCAGCACCCTACTGCAGGGGAACACCGGGGAGCTGTTTTTT
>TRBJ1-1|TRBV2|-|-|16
CASRSSIGRMNTEAFF
TGTGCCAGCAGGTCATCCATTGGGCGTATGAACACTGAAGCTTTCTTT
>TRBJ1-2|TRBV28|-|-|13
CASSSGGVNGYTF
TGTGCCAGCAGTTCGGGGGGCGTTAATGGCTACACCTTC
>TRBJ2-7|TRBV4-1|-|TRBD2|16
CASSQEGTSGTYEQYF
TGCGCCAGCAGCCAAGAGGGGACTAGCGGGACCTACGAGCAGTACTTC
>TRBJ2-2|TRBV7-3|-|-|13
CASSPKGAGELFF
TGTGCCAGCAGCCCTAAGGGGGCCGGGGAGCTGTTTTTT
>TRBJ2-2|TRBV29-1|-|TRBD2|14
CSVGWLAGTGELFF
TGCAGCGTTGGGTGGCTAGCGGGGACCGGGGAGCTGTTTTTT
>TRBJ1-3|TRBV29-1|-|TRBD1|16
CSVGTQGANSGNTIYF
TGCAGCGTCGGGACCCAGGGGGCTAACTCTGGAAACACCATATATTTT
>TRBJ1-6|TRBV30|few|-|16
CAWMNPDLIFDLSVHF
TGTGCCTGGATGAATCCGGACTTAATCTTCGACTTAAGTGTCCACTTT
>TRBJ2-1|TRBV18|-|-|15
CASSPFGGPGNEQFF
TGTGCCAGCTCGCCCTTCGGGGGGCCGGGGAATGAGCAGTTCTTC
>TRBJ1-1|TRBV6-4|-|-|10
CATINRGAFF
TGTGCCACCATCAATAGGGGAGCTTTCTTT
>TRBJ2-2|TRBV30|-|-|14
CAWGSGMGTGELFF
TGTGCCTGGGGGTCGGGGATGGGCACCGGGGAGCTGTTTTTT
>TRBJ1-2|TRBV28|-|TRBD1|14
CASSPGQGNYGYTF
TGTGCCAGCAGCCCCGGACAGGGGAACTATGGCTACACCTTC
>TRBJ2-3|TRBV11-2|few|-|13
CASSAGNTDTQYF
TGTGCCAGCAGTGCCGGGAACACAGATACGCAGTATTTT
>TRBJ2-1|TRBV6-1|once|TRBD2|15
CASSEYWRGGNEQFF
TGTGCCAGCAGTGAATACTGGCGGGGGGGCAATGAGCAGTTCTTC
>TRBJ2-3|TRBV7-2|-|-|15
CASSLAAGSTDTQYF
TGTGCCAGCAGCTTAGCGGCGGGGAGCACAGATACGCAGTATTTT